The next 14 T cell receptor beta chains were all read from a single sample in a study of blood T cell repertoires in COVID-19. Sequencing was performed with immunoSEQ multiplex PCR; in TCRdb, only in-frame clones are kept and a portion is missing. This sample has over 200,000 clones, with roughly 86% found just once. Sequenced material: peripheral blood. These receptors came from a woman aged 55-70 years with acute or convalescent COVID-19.

The gene calls are TRBV7-9 and TRBJ2-7, with a possible D match to TRBD1 (5 bases). V was clipped by 1 base and J by 2 bases, with 21 bases between them. CDR1 and CDR2 from the germline V gene are SEHNR and FQNEAQ (reference sequence). The CDR3 has 18 residues. The CDR3 loop is CASSLDPGWGRPTYEQYF. The CDR3 DNA is TGTGCCAGCAGCTTAGATCCAGGGTGGGGCAGACCCACCTACGAGCAGTACTTC.

The rearrangement links TRBV10-1 to TRBJ2-6; tentative D call: TRBD2 (5 bases). Trimming took off 2 bases at V and 2 bases at J, with 7 bases between the two ends. The CDR3 is made up of 15 amino acids. Germline V CDR1 and CDR2: WNHNN, SYGVQD (reference sequence). For the CDR3, the DNA is TGCGCCAGCAGTGAGCGAGGGACTGGGGCCAACGTCCTGACTTTC. Translation: CASSERGTGANVLTF.

Only one count was recorded for this clone. The chain combines TRBV4-1 with TRBJ2-7; 7 bases match TRBD2. Germline V gene lookup returns CDR1 MGHRA and CDR2 YSYEKL. J gave up 0 bases and V 2 bases, and 13 bases lay outside the gene matches. The length of the CDR3 is 18 residues. CDR3 sequence: CASSQTSSGGGPSYEQYF. The DNA for the CDR3 is TGCGCCAGCAGCCAAACTTCTAGCGGCGGGGGACCCTCCTACGAGCAGTACTTC.

The chain couples TRBV30 to TRBJ1-6; TRBD1 agrees at 9 bases. The germline V gene has CDR1 GTSNPN and CDR2 SVGIG (reference sequence). This CDR3 comprises 15 residues. CDR3: CASGTGSSYNSPLHF. The CDR3 region has the DNA TGTGCATCCGGGACAGGGAGCTCCTATAATTCACCCCTCCACTTT.

The chain is built from TRBV6-5 and TRBJ2-5; D may be TRBD1 (5 bases). V lost 7 bases and J lost 3, with 15 bases in between. This CDR3 has 14 amino acids. Germline values: CDR1 MNHEY, CDR2 SVGAGI. CDR3 region: CASILTALKETQYF. The DNA for the CDR3 is TGTGCCAGCATTTTGACAGCACTTAAAGAGACCCAGTACTTC.

The chain carries TRBV5-1 and TRBJ2-5, with D unclear. Trimming pared 0 bases from V and 5 bases from J, leaving 11 bases between. This CDR3 contains 14 residues. The germline gives CDR1 SGHRS, CDR2 YFSETQ. CDR3 protein: CASSLEHRSETQYF. The CDR3 region has the DNA TGCGCCAGCAGCTTGGAACACCGATCGGAGACCCAGTACTTC. Full variable domain (outside the CDR3, taken from reference TRBV5-1 and TRBJ2-5): KAGVTQTPRYLIKTRGQQVTLSCSPISGHRSVSWYQQTPGQGLQFLFEYFSETQRNKGNFPGRFSGRQFSNSRSEMNVSTLELGDSALYLCASSLEHRSETQYFGPGTRLLVL.

The V gene is TRBV6-1, the J gene TRBJ2-2; D not certain. V was trimmed by 1 base and J by 1 base, leaving 4 bases between them. Germline assignment: CDR1 MNHNS and CDR2 SASEGT. The CDR3 is 14 residues long. CDR3 nucleotides: TGTGCCAGCAGTGAAGTCAGGAACACCGGGGAGCTGTTTTTT. Residues: CASSEVRNTGELFF.

The chain uses TRBV6-1 and TRBJ1-2, with 10 nucleotides matching TRBD1. V shed 3 bases and J 4 bases; nucleotides not matched to a gene: 2. The germline gives CDR1 MNHNS, CDR2 SASEGT. This CDR3 contains 14 residues. In DNA form, the CDR3 reads TGTGCCAGCAGTGAGGACAGGGGGATCTATGGCTACACCTTC. Translation gives CASSEDRGIYGYTF.

The rearrangement joins TRBV28 to TRBJ2-1; 7 bases line up with TRBD2. After removal of 7 bases from V and 3 bases from J, the junction contained 12 bases not matched to a gene. In germline, CDR1 is MDHEN, CDR2 SYDVKM. The CDR3 runs 16 residues. The CDR3 bases are TGTGCCAGCACGGCCCTAGCGGAGGGACTCTACAATGAGCAGTTCTTC. Translated: CASTALAEGLYNEQFF.

The chain is built from TRBV27 and TRBJ2-7; D is perhaps TRBD2 (6 bases). This CDR3 contains 12 residues. Trimming pared 1 base from V and 6 bases from J, leaving 7 bases between. Germline lookup yields CDR1 MNHEY and CDR2 SMNVEV (reference sequence). CDR3 loop: CASSLYGGEQYF. The CDR3 nucleotides read TGTGCCAGCAGTTTATACGGGGGCGAGCAGTACTTC.

The chain uses TRBV28 and TRBJ1-6; D is undetermined. The CDR3 is 14 residues long. V shed 3 bases and J shed 4 bases, with 7 bases lying between them. The germline V gene has CDR1 MDHEN and CDR2 SYDVKM. CDR3: CASSLWQYNSPLHF. The CDR3 DNA sequence: TGTGCCAGCAGTTTGTGGCAGTATAATTCACCCCTCCACTTT.

The chain joins TRBV5-5 to TRBJ1-5, with D possibly matching TRBD1 (6 bases). V was trimmed by 4 bases and J by 4 bases, leaving 15 bases between them. CDR3 size: 15 residues. Germline V gene lookup returns CDR1 SGHKS and CDR2 YYEKEE (reference sequence). DNA of the CDR3: TGTGCCAGCAGCAGAGTTCCGGGACAAAATCAGCCCCAGCATTTT. It codes for CASSRVPGQNQPQHF.

The V call is TRBV4-2, the J call TRBJ2-2; no reliable D call. The germline V gene has CDR1 LGHNA and CDR2 YNFKEQ. The CDR3 runs 16 residues. The V end was cut by 1 base, the J end by 2 bases, with 11 bases between. Here the CDR3 DNA reads TGTGCCAGCAGCCAAGGAAAGCGCCGAAACACCGGGGAGCTGTTTTTT. This gives the protein CASSQGKRRNTGELFF.

This chain connects TRBV19 to TRBJ1-5; D remains ambiguous. Trimming stripped 2 bases from V and 5 bases from J, with 13 bases between. Germline assignment: CDR1 LNHDA and CDR2 SQIVND (reference sequence). There are 15 residues in the CDR3. CDR3 amino acids: CASSISSRSDQPQHF. In DNA form, the CDR3 reads TGTGCCAGTAGTATATCTTCCAGAAGTGATCAGCCCCAGCATTTT.